This TCR beta chain was retrieved from a study of CD8+ T cells in alopecia areata. Treatment defined: oral pan-JAK inhibitor, 5-10 mg twice daily. PBMCs were stained for CD3, CD4 and CD8, and CD4+ and CD8+ T cells were sorted. CDR1 is SGHDT, CDR2 YYEEEE, per germline. This CDR3 region has 17 residues. The V and J ends lost 1 base and 4 bases respectively, with 21 bases between them. Sequencing relied on a cDNA template that was reverse transcribed from extracted RNA. Repertoires were generated with immunoSEQ multiplex PCR, while TCRdb's copy carries only in-frame clones and drops some. The sample lists roughly 120,000 clones, roughly 50% occurring once.

The rearrangement joins TRBV5-6 to TRBJ2-7, with TRBD2 as a possible D gene (6 bases). Sequencing was performed on CD8+ T cells sorted from blood, taken at week 4, from a patient treated with tofacitinib. The clonotype originates from a human donor with alopecia areata. The DNA of the CDR3 is TGTGCCAGCAGCTTGAGCCCGGCGAGGGAGGAACCTTACGAGCAGTACTTC. This translates into CASSLSPAREEPYEQYF. Complete variable domain (other parts from reference TRBV5-6 and TRBJ2-7): DAGVTQSPTHLIKTRGQQVTLRCSPKSGHDTVSWYQQALGQGPQFIFQYYEEEERQRGNFPDRFSGHQFPNYSSELNVNALLLGDSALYLCASSLSPAREEPYEQYFGPGTRLTVT.